This T cell receptor beta chain is from a study of cytomegalovirus exposure and HLA in healthy donors. Study-wide results and limits: With high specificity and sensitivity, the classifier reportedly diagnosed cytomegalovirus status. The study put 150 to 200 TCR beta chains on its list as cytomegalovirus-associated. Whilst most TCR sequences proved rare, a subset of public TCRs occurred across many donors.

Details on this clone: The antigen is not known.

TCRdb keeps only in-frame clones here, not all; method: immunoSEQ multiplex PCR. The repertoire consists of roughly 110,000 clones, with about 87% occurring once and the leading ten covering less than 2%. CDR3 length: 15 residues. V was pared by 4 bases and J by 2 bases, with 7 bases of the junction left unmatched. Germline V lookup: CDR1 MNHNY, CDR2 SVGAGI (reference sequence). This chain connects TRBV6-6 to TRBJ2-7; 8 bases line up with TRBD1. The sample was PBMCs. This TCR was sampled from a woman younger than 30 in good health and CMV-seropositive. The CDR3 coding sequence is TGTGCCAGCAGTTCGGCCAGGGGGCGCGCCTACGAGCAGTACTTC. Translation: CASSSARGRAYEQYF.